Listed here are 13 T cell receptor beta chains from one sample, sequenced in a study of Graves' ophthalmopathy and Graves' hyperthyroidism. Transcripts of RNA were the source for amplifying TCR beta CDR3 regions. An opening RT-PCR round employed HTBI primers and preceded a second-round multiplex PCR. TCRdb re-derived calls from the multiplex PCR reads in MiXCR, one entry per CDR3 protein. The data contain about 740,000 distinct CDR3 sequences, 35% to 50% of them singletons. Source material: peripheral blood. Every receptor here comes from an adult man with Graves' ophthalmopathy.

This clonotype was seen repeatedly, ten times or more. J is TRBJ2-2 and V is TRBV7-9; D remains unclear. This CDR3 contains 13 residues. V lost 5 bases, J lost 1 base, and 5 bases lay in between. Per germline, CDR1 SEHNR and CDR2 FQNEAQ (reference sequence). The CDR3 DNA sequence: TGTGCCAGCAGCCCACAGAACACCGGGGAGCTGTTTTTT. Protein sequence: CASSPQNTGELFF.

This clonotype was observed a few times. An end of the junction differs from the germline gene, which may be a read error. The V gene is TRBV10-3, the J gene TRBJ1-4; TRBD1 might be the D (5 bases). This CDR3 region has 15 residues. The germline V gene encodes CDR1 ENHRY and CDR2 SYGVKD. The CDR3 coding sequence is TGTGCCAGCAGTTACGGGAACAGGCGGCAAGAAAAACTGTTTTTT. Its translation: CASSYGNRRQEKLFF.

Details on this clonotype: A junction boundary mismatches the germline segment, possibly from a read error. The chain's CDR3 is CACSVGQNYGYTF. The CDR3 region has the DNA TGTGCCTGCAGCGTCGGACAGAACTATGGCTACACCTTC. The chain recombines TRBV9 with TRBJ1-2; perhaps TRBD1 as D (6 bases). In germline, CDR1 is SGDLS, CDR2 YYNGEE. The CDR3 runs 13 residues.

The V call is TRBV29-1, the J call TRBJ2-7; no clear D gene. Germline lookup yields CDR1 SQVTM and CDR2 ANQGSEA. CDR3 length: 13 residues. The V end was cut by 6 bases, the J end by 3 bases, with 15 bases between. The CDR3 sequence: CSVQTLIGYEQYF. DNA for the CDR3: TGCAGCGTACAGACACTGATCGGCTACGAGCAGTACTTC.

The J gene is TRBJ2-5, the V gene TRBV19, with D tentatively TRBD1 or TRBD2 (5 bases each). The CDR3 runs to 14 residues. Trimming pared 11 bases from V and 2 bases from J, leaving 18 bases between. The germline V gene encodes CDR1 LNHDA and CDR2 SQIVND (reference sequence). The CDR3 here is CASSRGQAQETQYF. The CDR3 DNA reads as TGTGCCTCGTCGAGGGGTCAAGCTCAAGAGACCCAGTACTTC.

The table lists this clonotype with a few counts. V and J are TRBV5-1 and TRBJ2-7; the match to TRBD1 covers 7 bases. The ends lost 4 bases at V and 5 bases at J; junction bases unmatched: 9. CDR3 length equals 14 residues. Germline V lookup: CDR1 SGHRS, CDR2 YFSETQ. The CDR3 protein is CASSIPGQLDEQYF. For the CDR3, the DNA is TGCGCCAGCAGCATACCGGGACAGCTAGACGAGCAGTACTTC.

Turning to this clonotype: At one of its ends the junction is not consistent with the germline gene, which may arise from a read error. The chain has TRBV5-6 and TRBJ1-4; D remains ambiguous. The CDR3 sequence is 12 residues long. Germline V gene data show CDR1 as SGHDT and CDR2 as YYEEEE. Here the CDR3 DNA reads TGTGCCGGCACTTACCAGTTTTCGGAGCCGAATTTT. Protein product: CAGTYQFSEPNF.

This CDR3 reads CAITGTARQTQYF. The CDR3, as DNA: TGTGCCATCACCGGGACGGCACGTCAGACCCAGTACTTC. The chain recombines TRBV10-3 with TRBJ2-5; either TRBD1 or TRBD2 may fit D (5 bases each). Per the germline V gene, CDR1 is ENHRY and CDR2 is SYGVKD. CDR3 length: 13 residues. Between the trimmed V and J ends, which lost 7 bases and 6 bases, there was a span of 15 bases.

The table lists this clonotype with a count of one. The genes are TRBV19 and TRBJ1-5; a weak D match, TRBD1 (6 bases). The CDR3 extends over 17 amino acids. V gave up 4 bases and J gave up 0 bases, with 16 bases separating them. Germline V gives CDR1 LNHDA, CDR2 SQIVND (reference sequence). In DNA, the CDR3 is TGTGCCAGTAGTACCCCCGCAGGGGCATATAGCAATCAGCCCCAGCATTTT. Encoded protein: CASSTPAGAYSNQPQHF.

This clonotype was detected many times. The CDR3 protein is CAISESTGDVEQYF. CDR3 nucleotides: TGTGCCATCAGTGAGTCGACAGGGGATGTCGAGCAGTACTTC. This chain connects TRBV10-3 to TRBJ2-7; 8 bases fit TRBD1. Germline CDR1 reads ENHRY; CDR2 reads SYGVKD. The CDR3 consists of 14 residues. V dropped 0 bases and J dropped 6; count of bases not matched to a gene: 4.

The chain combines TRBV19 with TRBJ2-5; D is tentatively TRBD1 or TRBD2 (6 bases each). V dropped 6 bases and J dropped 1 base, with 18 bases sitting between them. Germline CDR1 is LNHDA and CDR2 is SQIVND (reference sequence). The CDR3 is made up of 16 amino acids. In nucleotides, the CDR3 is TGTGCCAGTAGACCCCTAGGACGGGGGCTCCAAGAGACCCAGTACTTC. Amino acids: CASRPLGRGLQETQYF.

In this sample, this clonotype turned up many times. The CDR3 sequence: CASSFRGTNEKLFF. CDR3 bases: TGCGCCAGCAGCTTCCGGGGCACTAATGAAAAACTGTTTTTT. The gene calls are TRBV5-1 and TRBJ1-4; the D gene is possibly TRBD1 (5 bases). The V gene's germline CDR1 is SGHRS and CDR2 YFSETQ. The CDR3 is made up of 14 amino acids. Trimming left V 2 bases short and J 2 bases short, with 7 bases between.

This clonotype has a count of ten or more. CDR3 nucleotide sequence: TGTGCCACCAGCAGAGTTCGAGGTCTACAGCCCCAGCATTTT. Translation: CATSRVRGLQPQHF. The chain recombines TRBV15 with TRBJ1-5, with D hard to call. This CDR3 has 14 amino acids. V lost 1 base to trimming and J lost 7 bases, with 11 bases between them. Germline V lookup: CDR1 LNHNV, CDR2 YYDKDF (reference sequence).